Below, one TCR beta chain is given with its context. This entry is derived from a study of blood T cell repertoires in COVID-19. About the research overall: COVID-19 samples from acute and convalescent phases originated in the United States, Italy and Spain. Sources were T cells, B-cell-depleted T cells, or PBMCs; the material itself was cDNA or gDNA.

V lost 3 bases and J lost 8; bases outside the gene matches: 10. This CDR3 has 14 residues. The germline CDR1 and CDR2 sequences are SGDLS and YYNGEE. Original methodology: Cell counts per sample came from amplifying reference gene primers. The method was immunoSEQ multiplex PCR; TCRdb's version includes in-frame clones alone and lacks a portion of them. That table gives V, J and clone size, and the DNA gave D and trimming. The data contain 19,000 or so clones, about 88% of them seen just once; the ten biggest clones take up about a sixth. The genes are TRBV9 and TRBJ1-1; 7 bases line up with TRBD1. This clonotype was sampled from a man aged 70-80 years with acute or convalescent COVID-19. The sequenced sample consisted of peripheral blood. CDR3 in amino acids: CASSGSTWGQEAFF. The DNA of the CDR3 is TGTGCCAGCAGCGGGTCTACGTGGGGACAGGAAGCTTTCTTT.